This TCR beta chain was documented in a study of early T cells in non-severe SARS-CoV-2 infection. Study at large: Bulk RNA from unsorted whole blood was sequenced; chains were unpaired. Findings and caveats of the study: Sequences matched to VDJdb favored anti-spike CD8 responses, while private and CD4 specificities were missed.

This clonotype was found many times. The antigen remains unidentified. cDNA molecules, individually, were tagged with unique molecular identifiers. TCRdb independently ran MiXCR on the 5' RACE reads; one entry per CDR3 protein. Of under 85,000 distinct CDR3 sequences listed, 14% were seen once; the top ten hold roughly 3.8%. This TCR was sampled from an adult who was a healthcare worker with PCR-confirmed SARS-CoV-2 infection or an uninfected control (not recorded which). The sequencing used whole blood, collected at baseline.

DNA for the CDR3: TGTGCCACCAGTGATGCGTACCAAGAGACCCAGTACTTC. Its protein product is CATSDAYQETQYF. The rearrangement uses TRBV24-1 and TRBJ2-5, with no clear D. Trimming took off 3 bases at V and 0 bases at J, with 4 bases between the two ends. CDR3 length: 13 amino acids. The V gene's germline CDR1 is KGHDR and CDR2 SFDVKD.